This T cell receptor (beta chain) was sequenced during a study of monozygotic twins with inflammatory bowel disease. UMIs bearing a 6-nucleotide sample barcode were added through template switching. Each CDR3 protein gets one entry in TCRdb, which reprocessed the 5' RACE reads and gives no DNA. This sample's table has 110,000 to 150,000 distinct CDR3 sequences. The CDR3 is 15 amino acids. CDR1 and CDR2 from the germline V gene are SEHNR and FQNEAQ (reference sequence). This chain connects TRBV7-9 to TRBJ2-4; the D gene TCRdb calls, TRBD2, cannot be checked with no DNA. Source material: blood. This TCR was sampled from a human donor with ulcerative colitis or Crohn's disease, or a healthy co-twin of an affected twin (not recorded which). Here the CDR3 reads CASSSMGRAGLIQYF.